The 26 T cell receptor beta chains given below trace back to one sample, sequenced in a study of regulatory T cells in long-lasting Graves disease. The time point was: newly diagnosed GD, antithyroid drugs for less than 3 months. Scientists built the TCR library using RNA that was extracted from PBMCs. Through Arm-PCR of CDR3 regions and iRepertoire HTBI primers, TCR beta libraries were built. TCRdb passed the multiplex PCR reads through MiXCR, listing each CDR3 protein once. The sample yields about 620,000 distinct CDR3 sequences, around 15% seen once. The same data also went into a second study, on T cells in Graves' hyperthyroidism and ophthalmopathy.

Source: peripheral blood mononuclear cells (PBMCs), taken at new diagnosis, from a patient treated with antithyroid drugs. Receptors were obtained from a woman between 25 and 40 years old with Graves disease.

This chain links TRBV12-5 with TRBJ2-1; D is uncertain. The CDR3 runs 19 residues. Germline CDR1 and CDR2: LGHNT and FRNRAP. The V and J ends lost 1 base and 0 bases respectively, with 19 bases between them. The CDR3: CASGLDNPVSASSYNEQFF. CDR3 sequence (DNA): TGTGCTAGTGGTTTGGATAATCCCGTTTCGGCGAGCTCCTACAATGAGCAGTTCTTC.

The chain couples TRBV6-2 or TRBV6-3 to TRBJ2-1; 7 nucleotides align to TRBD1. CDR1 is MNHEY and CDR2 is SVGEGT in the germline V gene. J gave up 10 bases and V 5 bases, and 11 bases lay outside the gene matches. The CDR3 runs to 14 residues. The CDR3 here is CASSVTGSAYEQFF. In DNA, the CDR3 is TGTGCCAGCAGTGTGACAGGGTCCGCCTACGAGCAGTTCTTC.

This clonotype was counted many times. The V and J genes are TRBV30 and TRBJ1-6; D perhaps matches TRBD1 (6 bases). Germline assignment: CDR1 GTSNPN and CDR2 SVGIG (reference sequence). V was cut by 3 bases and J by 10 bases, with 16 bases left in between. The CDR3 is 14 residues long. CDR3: CAWRIQGASSPLHF. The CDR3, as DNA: TGTGCCTGGAGAATACAGGGAGCCTCCTCACCCCTCCACTTT.

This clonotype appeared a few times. The CDR3 nucleotides are TGTGCCAGCAGTGAAGCGCGAGGAAGGGGGAAGCAGTACTTC. Translating gives CASSEARGRGKQYF. J is TRBJ2-7 and V is TRBV6-1; D may be TRBD1 (6 bases). The CDR3 covers 14 residues. The germline gives CDR1 MNHNS, CDR2 SASEGT. Trimming shortened V by 0 bases and J by 8 bases, and 14 bases separated the two germline ends.

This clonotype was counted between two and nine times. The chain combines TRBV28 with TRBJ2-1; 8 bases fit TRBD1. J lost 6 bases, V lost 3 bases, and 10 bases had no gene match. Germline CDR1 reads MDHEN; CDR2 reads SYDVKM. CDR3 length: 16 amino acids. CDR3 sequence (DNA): TGTGCCAGCAGTTTTTTTGGACAGGGCCGGTTCAATGAGCAGTTCTTC. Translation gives CASSFFGQGRFNEQFF.

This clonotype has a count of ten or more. The CDR3 nucleotides read TGTGCCAGCAGCCTCGGGACAGGCCTCTCGGTGGAGCAGTTCTTC. This translates into CASSLGTGLSVEQFF. The chain is built from TRBV3-1 and TRBJ2-1; 8 nucleotides match TRBD1. CDR1 and CDR2 (germline): LGHDT, YNNKEL (reference sequence). This CDR3 has 15 residues. Unmatched junction bases numbered 12, after V lost 4 bases and J lost 10 bases.

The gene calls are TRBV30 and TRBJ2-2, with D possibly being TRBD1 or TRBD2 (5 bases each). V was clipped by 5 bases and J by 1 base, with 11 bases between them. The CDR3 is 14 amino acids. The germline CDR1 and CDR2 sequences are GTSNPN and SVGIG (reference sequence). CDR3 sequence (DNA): TGTGCCTGGGGCCCGAGGGGGAACACCGGGGAGCTGTTTTTT. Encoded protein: CAWGPRGNTGELFF.

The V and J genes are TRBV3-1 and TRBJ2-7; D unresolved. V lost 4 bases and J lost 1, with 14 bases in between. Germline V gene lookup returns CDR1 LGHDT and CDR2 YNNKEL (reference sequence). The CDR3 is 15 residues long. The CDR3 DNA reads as TGTGCCAGCAGCCGTGGCTTTGGGGAATCCTACGAGCAGTACTTC. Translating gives CASSRGFGESYEQYF.

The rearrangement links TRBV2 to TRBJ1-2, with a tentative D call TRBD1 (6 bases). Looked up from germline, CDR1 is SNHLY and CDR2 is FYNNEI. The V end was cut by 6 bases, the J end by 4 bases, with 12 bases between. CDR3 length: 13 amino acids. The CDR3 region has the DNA TGTGCCAGCAGATCCGACAGGAGCTATGGCTACACCTTC. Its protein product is CASRSDRSYGYTF.

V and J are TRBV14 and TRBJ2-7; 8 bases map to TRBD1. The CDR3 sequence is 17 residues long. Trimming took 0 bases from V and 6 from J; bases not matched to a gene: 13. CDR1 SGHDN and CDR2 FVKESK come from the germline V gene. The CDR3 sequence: CASSQDLDRAVRGEQYF. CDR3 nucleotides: TGTGCCAGCAGCCAAGATTTGGACAGGGCTGTTCGGGGCGAGCAGTACTTC.

CDR3 sequence (DNA): TGTGCCAGCAGCCCACGGCAGCGGGTACAACTAACAACCACAGATACGCAGTATTTT. It is translated as CASSPRQRVQLTTTDTQYF. J is TRBJ2-3 and V is TRBV14; maybe TRBD2 (6 bases). CDR1 SGHDN and CDR2 FVKESK come from the germline V gene. The CDR3 runs 19 residues. V lost 4 bases, J lost 2 bases, and 25 bases lay in between.

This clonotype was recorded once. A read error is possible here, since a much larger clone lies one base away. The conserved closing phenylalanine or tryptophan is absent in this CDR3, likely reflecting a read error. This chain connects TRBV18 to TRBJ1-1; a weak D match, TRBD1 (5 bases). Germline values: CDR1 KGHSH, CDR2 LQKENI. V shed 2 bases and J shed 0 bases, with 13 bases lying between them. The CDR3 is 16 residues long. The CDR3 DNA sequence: TGTGCCAGCTCACCAGTCGCAGGGCGGGTGAACACTGAAGCTTTCCTT. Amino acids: CASSPVAGRVNTEAFL.

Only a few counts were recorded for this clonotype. The CDR3 DNA is TGCGCCAGCAGCGGGGGGGTGAGGACTAGTAGCGAGACCCAGTACTTC. It yields the protein CASSGGVRTSSETQYF. The chain has TRBV5-1 and TRBJ2-5; TRBD2 matches 7 bases. Germline V CDR1 and CDR2: SGHRS, YFSETQ. The CDR3 runs 16 residues. V lost 4 bases, J lost 5 bases, and 14 bases stayed unmatched.

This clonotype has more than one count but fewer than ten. The CDR3 bases are TGTGCCAGTAGTTCACGAACCGGGACGGGCTCCTACAATGAGCAGTTCTTC. Encoded protein: CASSSRTGTGSYNEQFF. V gene TRBV19 combines with J gene TRBJ2-1; D is tentatively TRBD1 or TRBD2 (5 bases each). The CDR3 has 17 amino acids. The V and J ends lost 5 bases and 0 bases respectively, with 17 bases between them. Germline V gene data show CDR1 as LNHDA and CDR2 as SQIVND (reference sequence). Full variable domain (outside the CDR3, taken from reference TRBV19 and TRBJ2-1): DGGITQSPKYLFRKEGQNVTLSCEQNLNHDAMYWYRQDPGQGLRLIYYSQIVNDFQKGDIAEGYSVSREKKESFPLTVTSAQKNPTAFYLCASSSRTGTGSYNEQFFGPGTRLTVL.

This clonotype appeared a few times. The CDR3 DNA follows: TGTGCCAGCAGTTATGCAGGGGGCATAGCTGAAGCTTTCTTT. Translation: CASSYAGGIAEAFF. The genes are TRBV6-5 and TRBJ1-1; TRBD1 agrees at 8 bases. The CDR3 runs 14 residues. Trimming took 3 bases from V and 6 from J; bases not matched to a gene: 6. The germline V gene encodes CDR1 MNHEY and CDR2 SVGAGI.

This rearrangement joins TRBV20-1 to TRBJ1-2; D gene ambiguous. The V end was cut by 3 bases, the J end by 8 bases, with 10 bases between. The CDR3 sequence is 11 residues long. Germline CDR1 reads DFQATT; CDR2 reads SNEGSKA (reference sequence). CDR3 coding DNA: TGCAGTGCTAGTTTGGGGAAAGGCTACACCTTC. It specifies CSASLGKGYTF.

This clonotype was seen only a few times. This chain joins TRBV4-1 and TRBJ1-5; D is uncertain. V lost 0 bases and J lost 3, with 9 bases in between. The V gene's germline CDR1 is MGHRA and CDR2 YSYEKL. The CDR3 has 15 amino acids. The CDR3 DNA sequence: TGCGCCAGCAGCCAAGATGGTCAGGACAATCAGCCCCAGCATTTT. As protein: CASSQDGQDNQPQHF.

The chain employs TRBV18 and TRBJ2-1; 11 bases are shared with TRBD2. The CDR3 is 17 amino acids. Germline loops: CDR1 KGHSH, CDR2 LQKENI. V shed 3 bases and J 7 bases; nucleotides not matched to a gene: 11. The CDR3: CASSPSGLAEFRNEQFF. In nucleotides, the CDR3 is TGTGCCAGCTCACCGTCGGGACTAGCGGAATTTAGGAATGAGCAGTTCTTC. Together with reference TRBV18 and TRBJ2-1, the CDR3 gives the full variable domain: NAGVMQNPRHLVRRRGQEARLRCSPMKGHSHVYWYRQLPEEGLKFMVYLQKENIIDESGMPKERFSAEFPKEGPSILRIQQVVRGDSAAYFCASSPSGLAEFRNEQFFGPGTRLTVL.

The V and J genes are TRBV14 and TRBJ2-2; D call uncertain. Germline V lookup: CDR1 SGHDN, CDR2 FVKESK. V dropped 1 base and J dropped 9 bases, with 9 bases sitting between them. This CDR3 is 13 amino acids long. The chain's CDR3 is CASSQAPRRELFF. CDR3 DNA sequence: TGTGCCAGCAGCCAAGCTCCCCGGAGGGAGCTGTTTTTT.

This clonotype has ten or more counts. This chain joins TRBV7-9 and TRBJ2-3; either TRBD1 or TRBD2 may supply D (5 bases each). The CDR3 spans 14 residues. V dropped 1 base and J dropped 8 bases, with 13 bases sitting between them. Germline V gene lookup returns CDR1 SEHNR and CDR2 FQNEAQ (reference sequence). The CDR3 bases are TGTGCCAGCAGCTTAGACCCTGTTGGGGGTACGCAGTATTTT. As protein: CASSLDPVGGTQYF.

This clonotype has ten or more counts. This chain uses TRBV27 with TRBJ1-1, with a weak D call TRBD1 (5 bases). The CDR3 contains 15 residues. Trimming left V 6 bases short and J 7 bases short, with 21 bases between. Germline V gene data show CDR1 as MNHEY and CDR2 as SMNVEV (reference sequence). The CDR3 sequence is CASSPSTGRKDEAFF. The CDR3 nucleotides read TGTGCCAGCAGCCCCTCTACAGGTCGGAAGGATGAAGCTTTCTTT.

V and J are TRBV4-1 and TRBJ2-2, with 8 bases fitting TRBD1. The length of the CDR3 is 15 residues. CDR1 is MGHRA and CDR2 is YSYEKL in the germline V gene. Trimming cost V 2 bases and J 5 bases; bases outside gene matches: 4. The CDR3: CASSQITGGTGELFF. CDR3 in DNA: TGCGCCAGCAGCCAAATTACAGGGGGGACCGGGGAGCTGTTTTTT.

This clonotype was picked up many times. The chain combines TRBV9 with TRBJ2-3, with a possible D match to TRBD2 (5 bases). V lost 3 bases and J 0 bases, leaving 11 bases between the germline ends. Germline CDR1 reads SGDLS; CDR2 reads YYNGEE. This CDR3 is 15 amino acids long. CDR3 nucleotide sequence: TGTGCCAGCAGCGGTACTCGGACTAGCACAGATACGCAGTATTTT. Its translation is CASSGTRTSTDTQYF.

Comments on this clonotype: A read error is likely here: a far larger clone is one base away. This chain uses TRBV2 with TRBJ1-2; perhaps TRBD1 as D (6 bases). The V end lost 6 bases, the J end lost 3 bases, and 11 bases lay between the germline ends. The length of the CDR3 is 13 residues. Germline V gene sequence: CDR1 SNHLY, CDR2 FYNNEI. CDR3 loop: CASSGQPHYGYTF. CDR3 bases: TGTGCCAGCAGCGGACAGCCTCACTATGGCTACACCTTC. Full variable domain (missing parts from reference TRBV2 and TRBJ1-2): EPEVTQTPSHQVTQMGQEVILRCVPISNHLYFYWYRQILGQKVEFLVSFYNNEISEKSEIFDDQFSVERPDGSNFTLKIRSTKLEDSAMYFCASSGQPHYGYTFGSGTRLTVV.

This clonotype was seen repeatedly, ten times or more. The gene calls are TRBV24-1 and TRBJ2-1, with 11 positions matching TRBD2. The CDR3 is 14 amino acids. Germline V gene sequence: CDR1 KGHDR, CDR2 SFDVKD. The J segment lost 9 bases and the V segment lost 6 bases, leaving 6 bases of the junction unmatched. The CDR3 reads CATSTSGREGEQFF. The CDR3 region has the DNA TGTGCCACCAGTACTAGCGGGAGAGAGGGTGAGCAGTTCTTC.

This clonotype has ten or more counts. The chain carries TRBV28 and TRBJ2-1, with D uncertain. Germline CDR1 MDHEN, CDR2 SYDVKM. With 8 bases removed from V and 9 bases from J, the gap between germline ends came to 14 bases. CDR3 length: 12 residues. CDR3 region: CASGRGRGEQFF. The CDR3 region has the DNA TGTGCCAGCGGTAGAGGAAGAGGTGAGCAGTTCTTC.